This T cell receptor beta chain was identified during a study of cytomegalovirus exposure and HLA in healthy donors (dated by TCRdb to about 2017). About the full investigation: An earlier analysis of about 560 of the donors reported over 250 Gb of sequence data and 117 million unique TCR beta sequences obtained from 180 million or so T cells. Genome-wide SNP genotypes for about 60% of the roughly 700 donors were used in a later genetic analysis, which treated that subset as a discovery cohort. To decide whether each TCR beta V gene segment behaved as functional or pseudogenic, an earlier analysis of 587 of the donors relied on high-throughput TCR beta sequencing. The later analysis used no new phenotypic data to find candidate immune exposures, relying instead on TCR beta sequences and their occurrence across donors. About 5 DR-DQ haplotypes were handled as single units for association and clustering, since linkage in the cohort was strong. Besides the first cohort of roughly 640 subjects, a separate validation cohort made up of 120 different subjects was used. Class I and class II HLA loci were covered by the typing at four-digit resolution. The study was designed to test whether signatures of past pathogen exposure could be identified by cataloging public T cell receptors. Alongside the repertoire data, information on donor age, sex, ethnicity and CMV serostatus was compiled. Every repertoire in the discovery cohort had been generated on one and the same sequencing platform. To predict cytomegalovirus infection status, the study brought together high-throughput TCR immunosequencing, statistical association of individual TCRs with disease status, and machine learning. Among the roughly 400 genotyped donors, around 81% belonged to the genetic ancestry cluster associated with self-reported Caucasian donors. The study profiled the T cell repertoires of hundreds of subjects by immunosequencing and related them to cytomegalovirus serostatus. The number of donors typed differed by locus, with 629-630 for A, B, C, DRB1 and DQB1, roughly 520 for DQA1, approximately 570 for DPA1, and 450 to 480 for DPB1. On average, roughly 250,000 unique TCR beta nucleotide sequences were sequenced per donor among 398 genotyped donors of the cohort, with 15% to 20% of those sequences being non-productive. To study patterns of TCR occurrence, a later analysis re-analyzed previously published TCR beta repertoires from under 750 donors and added high-resolution HLA genotyping. Approximately 310 gigabases of sequencing data and tens of millions of unique TCR sequences were included in an early release covering over 600 HLA-typed donors.

With respect to this clone: There is no known antigen for this receptor. There are no base qualities to consult, and no much larger clone falls within one base.

The CDR3 numbers 12 residues from cysteine through phenylalanine. The DNA shown is the 36-base CDR3, in frame from base 1. CDR1 and CDR2 were assigned from the germline V gene as MNHEY and SVGAGI. V is cut by 6 bases and J by 4 bases, and the space between the germline ends is 10 bases. Library method: the immunoSEQ multiplex PCR assay. The multiplex PCR relied on a mix of 60 forward primers for TCR Vbeta segments and 13 reverse primers for TCR Jbeta segments. The CDR3 region of rearranged TCR beta genes was amplified from genomic DNA with a multiplex PCR assay. The Illumina HiSeq System was used to sequence the amplified TCR beta libraries as 87-base-pair reads. The published analysis was carried out like this. Across the 640 or so repertoires, a later analysis counted approximately 83 million unique TCR beta chains, approximately 10 million of which were shared by at least two donors. To remove PCR and sequencing errors, raw reads were error-corrected and collapsed into unique sequences using a nearest-neighbor algorithm that merged closely related sequences. CDR3 sequences were aligned to IMGT reference sequences to assign V, D and J gene segments. For a sequence to be retained, at least a six-nucleotide match to both a V gene segment and a J gene segment was required. Rearrangements were called productive when the CDR3 lacked stop codons and stayed in frame with V and J; all others were non-productive. Following IMGT convention, CDR3 was defined as the stretch from the second conserved V-encoded cysteine up to the conserved J-encoded phenylalanine. Sequences without an unambiguous match to a single V gene segment were excluded from the earlier analysis of about 600 of the donors. In an earlier analysis of roughly 500 of the donors, V segments were called functional above 56.7% productive rearrangements and were called segregating when the between-donor standard deviation exceeded 5%. A statistical classification framework was built for diagnosing cytomegalovirus status from the catalog of TCR beta chain sequences. V and J gene assignment, in a later analysis, came from comparing TCR nucleotide sequences with IMGT/GENE-DB human TR gene sequences. A later analysis assigned CDR3 sequences and most-parsimonious VDJ recombination scenarios with the TCRdist pipeline. In a later analysis, each TCR beta chain was defined by its CDR3 amino acid sequence together with its V-gene family, and reads lacking a unique V-gene family were excluded. As a way to deal with suspected cross-contamination and a sequencing artifact, a later analysis dropped approximately 570 nucleotide sequences that were highly shared and had low generation probability. For each public chain, a later analysis derived a clonal expansion index from normalized ranks of inferred template counts within each repertoire. Generation probabilities in a later analysis came from a VDJ recombination model fitted to out-of-frame rearrangements, and those results were checked against IGoR. In a later analysis, hypergeometric tests were used to score TCR-TCR, TCR-HLA and TCR-CMV co-occurrence, with a repertoire-size bias correction applied to TCR pairs. In a later analysis, false discovery rates were estimated by permuting HLA or CMV assignments 20 times. In a later analysis, co-occurring TCRs were grouped using DBSCAN, and TCRdist sequence similarity was added for clustering within HLA-allele-positive subsets. Repertoires with fewer than 30,000 or more than 120,000 public chains were left out of co-occurrence clustering, as were a handful of repertoires with anomalous nucleotide sharing. What TCRdb holds here is the immuneACCESS table cut down to in-frame rearrangements. Part of the clones is not present; checked against another copy, under half of the missing clones reflect an unresolved V gene, and the others are unexplained. V and J calls and clone size are copied from that table; D and trimming were computed from the DNA. The sample table shows approximately 150,000 clones, and approximately 83% are seen once. The ten largest clonotypes hold roughly 1.8% of the sample.

The cohort comprised some 700 healthy bone marrow donors. At the time of sampling, all cohort members were nominally healthy, though unrecorded immune exposures were likely present. The donor was CMV seronegative and was included in the group of hundreds of seronegative cohort members. Each donor provided a peripheral blood sample, and peripheral blood mononuclear cells were used for TCR beta sequencing. Genomic DNA extraction from the blood cell samples was performed with the Qiagen DNeasy Blood Extraction Kit. Points the paper makes about the study in general: A later analysis found that TCR association rates varied across HLA loci, with DRB1 alleles showing the most associated TCRs and HLA-C alleles the fewest. The sequencing pipeline was judged likely to have produced a cluster of highly shared sequence variants as a technical artifact. A further reported finding was that TCR beta sequences accurately predicted the HLA-A and HLA-B alleles for most subjects in the first cohort. A few of the identified cytomegalovirus-associated TCR beta chains were confirmed in vitro to be specific for cytomegalovirus antigens. In this cohort, only TCR beta chains were sequenced, and detectable features were limited by the absence of alpha or paired-chain data. Because some donors lacked HLA typing at each locus, the association tests relied only on the typed subset. Assigning TCR associations to individual alleles was difficult when HLA alleles, especially DR and DQ, strongly co-occurred. Compared with equally common non-associated chains, HLA-associated TCR beta chains in a later analysis were more clonally expanded and had lower generation probabilities. According to a later analysis, most CMV-associated TCR beta chains appeared to be HLA-restricted, and the HLA associations seemed to be driven largely by CMV exposure. In a later analysis, several top co-occurrence clusters were reported to appear linked to parvovirus B19, influenza, CMV and Epstein-Barr virus. Presence/absence analyses assumed roughly uniform sequencing depth across donors, an assumption that may not hold. The earlier analysis of 587 of the donors excluded roughly 17 rarely observed V segments, including chromosome 9 orphons, because counts were too low. The authors suggested that the approach could potentially be generalized to other disease states and immunological phenotypes. At a false discovery rate of 0.05, a later analysis linked around 15,000 TCR beta sequences to specific HLA alleles. Linkage disequilibrium might explain the correlated functional status among segregating V segments, but an unknown experimental factor could not be ruled out. In a later genetic analysis, fewer N-insertions in productive TCRs were reported among donors in an Asian-associated ancestry cluster than the approximately 710-donor mean. In an earlier analysis of 587 of the donors, most TCR beta V segments appeared in productive rearrangements about 87% or about 30% of the time, broadly matching IMGT annotations. The only immune exposure information available for the cohort was CMV serostatus. In both the original and validation cohorts, the classifier was reported to diagnose cytomegalovirus status with high specificity and sensitivity. Because the 87-base-pair reads could not distinguish some IMGT-functional V segments, including TRBV6-2 and TRBV6-3, those segments were excluded. Most TCR sequences were observed very rarely across donors, whereas some public TCRs were present in many individuals. A later genetic analysis associated a missense DCLRE1C variant with V-gene and J-gene trimming of TCR beta chains, and an independent cohort replicated the association. In the study, 164 TCR beta chains were listed as associated with cytomegalovirus.

Input material: PBMCs. The V and J genes are TRBV6-5 and TRBJ2-7; no D segment can be confidently identified. The TCR was taken from a woman aged 40 to 50 in good health and CMV-seronegative. The DNA reads TGTGCCAGCAGCGCCTCACAGTACGAGCAGTACTTC. This translates into CASSASQYEQYF.